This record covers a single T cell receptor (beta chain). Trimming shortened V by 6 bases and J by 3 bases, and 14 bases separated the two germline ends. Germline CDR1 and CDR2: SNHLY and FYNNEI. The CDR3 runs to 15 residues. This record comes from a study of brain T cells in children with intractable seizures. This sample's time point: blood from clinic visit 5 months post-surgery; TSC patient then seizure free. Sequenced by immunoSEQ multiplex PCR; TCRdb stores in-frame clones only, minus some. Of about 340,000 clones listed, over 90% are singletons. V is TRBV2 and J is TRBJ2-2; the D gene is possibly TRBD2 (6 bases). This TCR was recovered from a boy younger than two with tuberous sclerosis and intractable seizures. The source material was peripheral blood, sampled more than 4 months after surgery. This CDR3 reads CASSPAGSHTGELFF. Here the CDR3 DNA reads TGTGCCAGCAGCCCAGCGGGTAGTCACACCGGGGAGCTGTTTTTT.